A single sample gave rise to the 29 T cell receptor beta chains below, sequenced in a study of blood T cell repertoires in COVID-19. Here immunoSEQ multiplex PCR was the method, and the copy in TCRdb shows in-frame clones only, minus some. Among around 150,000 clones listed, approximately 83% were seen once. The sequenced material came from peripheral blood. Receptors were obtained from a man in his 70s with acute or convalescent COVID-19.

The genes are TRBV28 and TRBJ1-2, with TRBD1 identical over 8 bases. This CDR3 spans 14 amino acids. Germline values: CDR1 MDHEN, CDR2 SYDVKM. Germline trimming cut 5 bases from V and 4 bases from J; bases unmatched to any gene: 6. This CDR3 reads CASSPRGRAYGYTF. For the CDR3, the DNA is TGTGCCAGCAGTCCCAGGGGGCGCGCCTATGGCTACACCTTC.

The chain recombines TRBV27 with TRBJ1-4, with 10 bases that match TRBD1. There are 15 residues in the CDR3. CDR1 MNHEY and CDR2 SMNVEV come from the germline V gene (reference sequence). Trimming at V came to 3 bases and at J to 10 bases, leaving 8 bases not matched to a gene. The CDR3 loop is CASSFSGTGAGKLFF. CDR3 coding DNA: TGTGCCAGCAGTTTCTCCGGGACAGGGGCGGGAAAACTGTTTTTT.

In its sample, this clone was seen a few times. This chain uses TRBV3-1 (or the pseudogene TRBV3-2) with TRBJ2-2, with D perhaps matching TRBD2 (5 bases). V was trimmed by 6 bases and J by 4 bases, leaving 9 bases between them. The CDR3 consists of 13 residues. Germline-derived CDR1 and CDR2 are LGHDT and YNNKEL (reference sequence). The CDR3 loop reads CASSLGVTGELFF. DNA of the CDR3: TGTGCCAGCAGTCTCGGGGTCACCGGGGAGCTGTTTTTT.

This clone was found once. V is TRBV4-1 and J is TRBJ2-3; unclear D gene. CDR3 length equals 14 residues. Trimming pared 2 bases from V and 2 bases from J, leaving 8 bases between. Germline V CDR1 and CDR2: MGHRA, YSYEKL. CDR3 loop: CASSQIPSTDTQYF. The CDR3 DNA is TGCGCCAGCAGCCAAATCCCATCCACAGATACGCAGTATTTT.

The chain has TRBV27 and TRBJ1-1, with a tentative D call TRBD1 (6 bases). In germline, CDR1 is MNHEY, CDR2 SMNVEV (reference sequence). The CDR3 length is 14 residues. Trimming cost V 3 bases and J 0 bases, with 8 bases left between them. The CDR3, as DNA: TGTGCCAGCAGTTTGGACAGCCTGAACACTGAAGCTTTCTTT. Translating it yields CASSLDSLNTEAFF.

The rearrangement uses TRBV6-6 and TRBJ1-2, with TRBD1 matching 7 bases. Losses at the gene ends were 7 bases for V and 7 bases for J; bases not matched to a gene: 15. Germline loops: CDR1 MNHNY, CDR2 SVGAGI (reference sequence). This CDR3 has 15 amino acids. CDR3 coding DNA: TGTGCCAGCACCGAAAGAGGGGGCGCCCTTGGTGGCTACACCTTC. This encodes CASTERGGALGGYTF.

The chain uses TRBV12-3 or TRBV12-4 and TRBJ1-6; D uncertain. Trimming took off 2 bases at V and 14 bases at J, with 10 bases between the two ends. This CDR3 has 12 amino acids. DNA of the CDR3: TGTGCCAGCAGTTTAATCGGGAGGGCCCTCCACTTT. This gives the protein CASSLIGRALHF.

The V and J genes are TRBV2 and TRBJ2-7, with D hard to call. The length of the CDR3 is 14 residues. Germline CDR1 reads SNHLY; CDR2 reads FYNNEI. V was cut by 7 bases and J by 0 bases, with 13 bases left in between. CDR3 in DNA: TGTGCCAGCAAGTACGGCGGAAGCTCCTACGAGCAGTACTTC. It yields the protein CASKYGGSSYEQYF.

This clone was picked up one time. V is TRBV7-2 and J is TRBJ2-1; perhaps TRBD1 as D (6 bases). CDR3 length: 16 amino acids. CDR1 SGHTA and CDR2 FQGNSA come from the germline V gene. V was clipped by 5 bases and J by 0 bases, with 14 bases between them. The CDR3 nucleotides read TGTGCCAGCAGCCCAACCGGGACAAACTCCTACAATGAGCAGTTCTTC. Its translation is CASSPTGTNSYNEQFF.

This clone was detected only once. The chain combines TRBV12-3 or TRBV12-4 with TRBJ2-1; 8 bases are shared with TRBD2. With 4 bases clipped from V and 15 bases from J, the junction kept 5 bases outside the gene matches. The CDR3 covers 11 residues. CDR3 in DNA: TGTGCCAGCAGTTCCGGGACTAGGCCGTTCTTC. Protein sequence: CASSSGTRPFF.

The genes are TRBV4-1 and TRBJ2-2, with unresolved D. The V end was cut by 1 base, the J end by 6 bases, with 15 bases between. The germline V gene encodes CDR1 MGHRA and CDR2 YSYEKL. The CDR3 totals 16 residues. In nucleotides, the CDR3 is TGCGCCAGCAGCCAAGTTAGAGTAGTCGGTCCCGGGGAGCTGTTTTTT. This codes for CASSQVRVVGPGELFF.

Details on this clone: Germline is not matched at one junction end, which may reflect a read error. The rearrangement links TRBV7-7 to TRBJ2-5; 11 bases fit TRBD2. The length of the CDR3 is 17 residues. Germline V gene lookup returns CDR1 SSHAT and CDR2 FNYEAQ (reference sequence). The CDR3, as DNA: TGTGCTAGCAGCTTATTTAGCGGGAGGGATATCCAAGAGACCCAGTACTTC. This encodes CASSLFSGRDIQETQYF.

CDR3 bases: TGCGCCAGCAGCTTGGCTCTAGCGGGTTACTCCTACGAGCAGTACTTC. The encoded protein is CASSLALAGYSYEQYF. The chain couples TRBV5-1 to TRBJ2-7; TRBD2 matches at 8 bases. CDR3 length equals 16 residues. Germline lookup yields CDR1 SGHRS and CDR2 YFSETQ. After removal of 0 bases from V and 0 bases from J, the junction contained 5 bases not matched to a gene.

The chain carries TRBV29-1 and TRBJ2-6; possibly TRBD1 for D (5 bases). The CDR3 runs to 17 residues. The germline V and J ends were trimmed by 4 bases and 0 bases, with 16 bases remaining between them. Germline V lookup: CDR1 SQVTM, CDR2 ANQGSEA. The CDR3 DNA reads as TGCAGCGTTGGTAGGGCAGGGCAAGGCTCTGGGGCCAACGTCCTGACTTTC. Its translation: CSVGRAGQGSGANVLTF.

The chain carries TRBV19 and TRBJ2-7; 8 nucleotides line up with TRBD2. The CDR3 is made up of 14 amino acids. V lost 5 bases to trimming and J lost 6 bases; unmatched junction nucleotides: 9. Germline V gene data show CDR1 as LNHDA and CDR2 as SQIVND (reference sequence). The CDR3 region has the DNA TGTGCCAGTAGTTTCCGAGCGGGAGTCTCCGAGCAGTACTTC. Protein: CASSFRAGVSEQYF.

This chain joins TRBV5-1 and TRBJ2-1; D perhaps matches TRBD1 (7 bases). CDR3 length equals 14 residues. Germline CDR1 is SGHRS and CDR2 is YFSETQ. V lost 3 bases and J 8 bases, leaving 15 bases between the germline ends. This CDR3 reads CASSSRGRTDEQFF. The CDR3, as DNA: TGCGCCAGCAGCTCCAGGGGGAGGACGGATGAGCAGTTCTTC.

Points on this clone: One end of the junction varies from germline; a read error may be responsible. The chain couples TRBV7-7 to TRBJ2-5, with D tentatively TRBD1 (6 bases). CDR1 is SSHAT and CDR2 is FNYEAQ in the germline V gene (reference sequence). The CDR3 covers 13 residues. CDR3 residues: CASSKDRQETQYF. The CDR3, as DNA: TGTGCTAGCAGCAAAGACAGGCAAGAGACCCAGTACTTC.

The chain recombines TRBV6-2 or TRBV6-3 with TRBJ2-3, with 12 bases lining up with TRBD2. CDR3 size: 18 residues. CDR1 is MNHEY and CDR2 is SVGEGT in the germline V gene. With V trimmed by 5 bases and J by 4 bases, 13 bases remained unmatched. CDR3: CASSPYGRLAGGPDTQYF. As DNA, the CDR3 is TGTGCCAGCAGTCCCTATGGTCGGCTAGCGGGAGGGCCAGATACGCAGTATTTT.

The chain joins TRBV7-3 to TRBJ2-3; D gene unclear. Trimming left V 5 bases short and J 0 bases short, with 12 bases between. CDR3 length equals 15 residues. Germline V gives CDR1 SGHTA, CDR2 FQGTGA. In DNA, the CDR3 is TGTGCCAGCAGCCTCCAATTCGGGAGCACAGATACGCAGTATTTT. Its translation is CASSLQFGSTDTQYF.

The CDR3 bases are TGTGCCAGCAGTTCCATCAGGGTCCGGGCCAAAAACATTCAGTACTTC. Translated, it gives CASSSIRVRAKNIQYF. The genes are TRBV28 and TRBJ2-4, with D perhaps TRBD1 (5 bases). V gave up 4 bases and J gave up 1 base, with 14 bases separating them. The length of the CDR3 is 16 residues. Germline assignment: CDR1 MDHEN and CDR2 SYDVKM. Supplemented by reference TRBV28 and TRBJ2-4, the full variable domain reads DVKVTQSSRYLVKRTGEKVFLECVQDMDHENMFWYRQDPGLGLRLIYFSYDVKMKEKGDIPEGYSVSREKKERFSLILESASTNQTSMYLCASSSIRVRAKNIQYFGAGTRLSVL.

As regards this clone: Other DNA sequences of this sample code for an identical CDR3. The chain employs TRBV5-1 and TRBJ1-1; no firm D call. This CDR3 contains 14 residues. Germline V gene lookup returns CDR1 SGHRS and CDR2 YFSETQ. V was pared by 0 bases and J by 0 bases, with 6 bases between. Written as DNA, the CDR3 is TGCGCCAGCAGCTTGGATCGGGTGAACACTGAAGCTTTCTTT. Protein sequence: CASSLDRVNTEAFF.

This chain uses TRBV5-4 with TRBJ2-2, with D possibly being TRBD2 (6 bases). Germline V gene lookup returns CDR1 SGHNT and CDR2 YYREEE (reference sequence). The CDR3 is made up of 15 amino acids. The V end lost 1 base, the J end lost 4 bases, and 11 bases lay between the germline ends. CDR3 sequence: CASSLPGAGTGELFF. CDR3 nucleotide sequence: TGTGCCAGCAGCTTGCCGGGAGCAGGCACCGGGGAGCTGTTTTTT. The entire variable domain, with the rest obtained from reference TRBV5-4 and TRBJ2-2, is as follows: ETGVTQSPTHLIKTRGQQVTLRCSSQSGHNTVSWYQQALGQGPQFIFQYYREEENGRGNFPPRFSGLQFPNYSSELNVNALELDDSALYLCASSLPGAGTGELFFGEGSRLTVL.

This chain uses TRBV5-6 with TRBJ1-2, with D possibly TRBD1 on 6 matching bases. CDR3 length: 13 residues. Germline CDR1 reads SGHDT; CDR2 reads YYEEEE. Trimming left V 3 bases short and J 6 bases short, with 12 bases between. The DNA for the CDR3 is TGTGCCAGCAGCTGGGCGACAGGTCATGGCTACACCTTC. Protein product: CASSWATGHGYTF.

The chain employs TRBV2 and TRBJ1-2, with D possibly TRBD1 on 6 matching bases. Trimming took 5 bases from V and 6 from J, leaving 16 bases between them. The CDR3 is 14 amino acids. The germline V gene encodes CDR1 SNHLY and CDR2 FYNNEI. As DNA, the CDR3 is TGTGCCAGCAGTAATACAGGGTCCCTGGATGGCTACACCTTC. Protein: CASSNTGSLDGYTF.

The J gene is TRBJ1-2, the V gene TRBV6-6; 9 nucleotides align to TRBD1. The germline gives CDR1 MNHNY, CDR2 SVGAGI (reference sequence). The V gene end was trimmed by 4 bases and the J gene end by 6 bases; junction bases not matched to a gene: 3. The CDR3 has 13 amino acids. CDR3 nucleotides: TGTGCCAGCAGTTCGACAGGGGGGCATGGCTACACCTTC. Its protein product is CASSSTGGHGYTF.

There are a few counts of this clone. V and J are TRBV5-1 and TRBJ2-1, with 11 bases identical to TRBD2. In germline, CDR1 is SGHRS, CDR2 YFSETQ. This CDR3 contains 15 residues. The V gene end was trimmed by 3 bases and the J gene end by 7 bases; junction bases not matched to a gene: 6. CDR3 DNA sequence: TGCGCCAGCAGCTCTCTAGCGGGAGGAGAAAATGAGCAGTTCTTC. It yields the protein CASSSLAGGENEQFF.

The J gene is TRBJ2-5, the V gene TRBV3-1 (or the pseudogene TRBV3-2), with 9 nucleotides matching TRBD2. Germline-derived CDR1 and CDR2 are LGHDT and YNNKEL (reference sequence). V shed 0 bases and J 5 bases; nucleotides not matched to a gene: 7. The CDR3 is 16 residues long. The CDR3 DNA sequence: TGTGCCAGCAGCCAAGATTGGGCTAGCGGGATGGAGACCCAGTACTTC. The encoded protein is CASSQDWASGMETQYF.

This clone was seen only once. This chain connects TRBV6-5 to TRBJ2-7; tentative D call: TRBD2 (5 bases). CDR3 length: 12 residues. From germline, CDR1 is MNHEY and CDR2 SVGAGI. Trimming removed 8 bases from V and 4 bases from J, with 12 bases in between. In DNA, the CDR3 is TGTGCCAGCCGGGAACAGCGATACGAGCAGTACTTC. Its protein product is CASREQRYEQYF.

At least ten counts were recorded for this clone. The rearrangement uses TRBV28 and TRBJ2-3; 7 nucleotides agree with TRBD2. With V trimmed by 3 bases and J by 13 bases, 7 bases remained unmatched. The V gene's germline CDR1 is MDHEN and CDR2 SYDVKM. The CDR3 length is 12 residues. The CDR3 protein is CASSFGLVGEYF. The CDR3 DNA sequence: TGTGCCAGCAGTTTCGGACTAGTGGGAGAGTATTTT. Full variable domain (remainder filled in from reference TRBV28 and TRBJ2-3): DVKVTQSSRYLVKRTGEKVFLECVQDMDHENMFWYRQDPGLGLRLIYFSYDVKMKEKGDIPEGYSVSREKKERFSLILESASTNQTSMYLCASSFGLVGEYFGPGTRLTVL.